This T cell receptor beta chain was recovered during a study of molecular identifiers for immune sequencing clone quantification. Study overall: Replicate RNA came from around 18,000 or 91,000 naive CD8 cells and was split five ways, and four parts were sequenced.

General study findings and limits: In naive cells, under 1% of molecules belonged to clones above 20 RNA copies, against over 98% in effector cells. Amid 750,000 to 1,000,000 naive cells, spiked Jurkat TCR RNA from one cell was reportedly still detectable.

Bulk libraries came from a prior protocol with listed TCR primers. TCRdb itself ran the PCR reads through MiXCR, one entry per CDR3 protein. The sample records about 630,000 distinct CDR3 sequences, about 25% being singletons. For this clonotype: Its specificity is not known.

CDR1 and CDR2 (germline): SEHNR, FQNEAQ (reference sequence). There are 16 residues in the CDR3. The ends lost 5 bases at V and 0 bases at J; junction bases unmatched: 4. Source material: naive CD8+ T cells from blood, with Jurkat cell RNA spiked in. Subset: FACS-sorted CD8+CD4-CCR7+CD45RA+ naive T cells. The TCR was taken from a human donor in good health. Some libraries in this study had Jurkat cell RNA spiked in. The chain couples TRBV7-9 to TRBJ1-4; 9 bases agree with TRBD1. The CDR3 region is CASSTTGGSTNEKLFF. CDR3 bases: TGTGCCAGCAGCACGACAGGGGGATCAACTAATGAAAAACTGTTTTTT.